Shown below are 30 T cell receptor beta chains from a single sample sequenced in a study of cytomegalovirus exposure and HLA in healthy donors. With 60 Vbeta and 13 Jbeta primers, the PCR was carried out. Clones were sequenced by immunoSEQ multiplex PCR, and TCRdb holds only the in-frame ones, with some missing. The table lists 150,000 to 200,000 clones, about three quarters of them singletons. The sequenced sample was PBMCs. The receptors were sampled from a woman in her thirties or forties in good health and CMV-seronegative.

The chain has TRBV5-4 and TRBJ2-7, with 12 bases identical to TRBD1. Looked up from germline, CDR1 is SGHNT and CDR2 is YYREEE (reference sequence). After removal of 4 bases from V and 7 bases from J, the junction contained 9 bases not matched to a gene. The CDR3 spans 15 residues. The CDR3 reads CASSGPGQGAGEQYF. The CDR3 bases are TGTGCCAGCAGCGGACCGGGACAGGGGGCAGGAGAGCAGTACTTC.

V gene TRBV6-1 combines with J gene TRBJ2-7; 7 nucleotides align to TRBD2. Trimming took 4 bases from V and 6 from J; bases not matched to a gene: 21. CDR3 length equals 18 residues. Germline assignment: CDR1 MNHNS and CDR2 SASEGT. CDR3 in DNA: TGTGCCAGCAGTGCAACCCCTAGGACCCGGGAGGACGGGGGCGAGCAGTACGTC. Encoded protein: CASSATPRTREDGGEQYV.

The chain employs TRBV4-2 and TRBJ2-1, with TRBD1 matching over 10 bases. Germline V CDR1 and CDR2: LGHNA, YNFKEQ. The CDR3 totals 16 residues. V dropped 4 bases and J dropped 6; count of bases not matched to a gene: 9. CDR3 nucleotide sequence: TGTGCCAGCAGCCCACCTGCGGGACAGGGGATCAATGAGCAGTTCTTC. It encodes CASSPPAGQGINEQFF.

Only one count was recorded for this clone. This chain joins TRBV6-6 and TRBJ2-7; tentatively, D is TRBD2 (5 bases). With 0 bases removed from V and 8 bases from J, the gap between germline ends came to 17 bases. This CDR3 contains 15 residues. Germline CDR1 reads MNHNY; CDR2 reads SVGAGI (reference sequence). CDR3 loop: CASSYSVPGSTQQYF. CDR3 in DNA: TGTGCCAGCAGTTACTCGGTCCCGGGGAGCACCCAGCAGTACTTC.

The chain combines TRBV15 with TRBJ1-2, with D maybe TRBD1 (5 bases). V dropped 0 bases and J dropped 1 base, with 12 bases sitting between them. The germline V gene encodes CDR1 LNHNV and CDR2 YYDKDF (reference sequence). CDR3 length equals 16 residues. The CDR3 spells CATSRDRYRSNYGYTF. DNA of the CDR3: TGTGCCACCAGCAGAGATCGTTACAGGAGTAACTATGGCTACACCTTC.

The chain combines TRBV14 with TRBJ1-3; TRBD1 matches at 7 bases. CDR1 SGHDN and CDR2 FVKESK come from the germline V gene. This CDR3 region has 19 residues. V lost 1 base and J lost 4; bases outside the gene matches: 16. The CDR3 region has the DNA TGTGCCAGCAGCCAAGTCGCCCGGGACAGCAGATTGATCGGAAACACCATATATTTT. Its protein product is CASSQVARDSRLIGNTIYF. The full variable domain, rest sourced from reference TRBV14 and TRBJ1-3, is EAGVTQFPSHSVIEKGQTVTLRCDPISGHDNLYWYRRVMGKEIKFLLHFVKESKQDESGMPNNRFLAERTGGTYSTLKVQPAELEDSGVYFCASSQVARDSRLIGNTIYFGEGSWLTVV.

Written as DNA, the CDR3 is TGTGCCAGCAGCAAACCGCTTCAACAGGGGGCCCCCTACAATGAGCAGTTCTTC. It translates to CASSKPLQQGAPYNEQFF. The chain recombines TRBV21-1 with TRBJ2-1; the D call of TRBD1 is as the table states it, not checked on the DNA. TRBV21-1 is shown as a pseudogene. The CDR3 is 18 residues long.

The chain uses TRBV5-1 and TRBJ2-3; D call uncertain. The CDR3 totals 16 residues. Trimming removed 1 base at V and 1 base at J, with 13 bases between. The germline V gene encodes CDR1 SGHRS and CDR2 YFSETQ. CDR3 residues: CASSLSQALGTDTQYF. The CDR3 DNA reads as TGCGCCAGCAGCTTGAGTCAGGCCTTGGGCACAGATACGCAGTATTTT.

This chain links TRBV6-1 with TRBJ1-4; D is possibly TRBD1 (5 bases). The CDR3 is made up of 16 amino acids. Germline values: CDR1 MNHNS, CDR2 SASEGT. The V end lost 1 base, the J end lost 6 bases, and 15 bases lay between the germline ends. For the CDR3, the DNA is TGTGCCAGCAGTGAAGGTTCCGGGCGGGGGGATGAAAAACTGTTTTTT. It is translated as CASSEGSGRGDEKLFF.

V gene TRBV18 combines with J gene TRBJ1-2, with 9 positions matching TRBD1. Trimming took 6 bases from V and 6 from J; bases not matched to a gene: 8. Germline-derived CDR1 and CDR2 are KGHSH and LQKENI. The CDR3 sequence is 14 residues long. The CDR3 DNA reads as TGTGCCAGCTCGTCGGGACAGGGTCTGAATGGCTACACCTTC. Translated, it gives CASSSGQGLNGYTF.

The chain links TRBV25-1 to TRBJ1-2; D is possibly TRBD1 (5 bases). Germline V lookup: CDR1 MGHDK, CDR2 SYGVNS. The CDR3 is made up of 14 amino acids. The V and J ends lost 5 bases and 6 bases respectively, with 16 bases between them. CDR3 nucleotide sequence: TGTGCCAGCAGTCTAAGGGGATCTGGAGATGGCTACACCTTC. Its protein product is CASSLRGSGDGYTF.

The CDR3 loop is CASGDQTGDGYTF. The CDR3 bases are TGTGCTAGTGGTGACCAAACAGGGGATGGCTACACCTTC. The V and J genes are TRBV12-5 and TRBJ1-2; 7 bases are a match to TRBD1. This CDR3 is 13 amino acids long. Germline-derived CDR1 and CDR2 are LGHNT and FRNRAP. Unmatched junction bases numbered 6, after V lost 5 bases and J lost 6 bases. The full variable domain, rest sourced from reference TRBV12-5 and TRBJ1-2, is DARVTQTPRHKVTEMGQEVTMRCQPILGHNTVFWYRQTMMQGLELLAYFRNRAPLDDSGMPKDRFSAEMPDATLATLKIQPSEPRDSAVYFCASGDQTGDGYTFGSGTRLTVV.

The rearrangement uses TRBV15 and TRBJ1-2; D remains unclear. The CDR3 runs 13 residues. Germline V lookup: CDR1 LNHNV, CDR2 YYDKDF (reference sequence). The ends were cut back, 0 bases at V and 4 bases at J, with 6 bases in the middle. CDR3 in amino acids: CATSRDGSYGYTF. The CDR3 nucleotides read TGTGCCACCAGCAGAGACGGGAGCTATGGCTACACCTTC.

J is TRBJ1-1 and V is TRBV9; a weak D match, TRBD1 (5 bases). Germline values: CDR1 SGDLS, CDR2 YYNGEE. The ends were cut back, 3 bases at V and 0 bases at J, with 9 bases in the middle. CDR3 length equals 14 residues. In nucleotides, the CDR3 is TGTGCCAGCAGCGGCCCGACAGTGAACACTGAAGCTTTCTTT. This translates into CASSGPTVNTEAFF.

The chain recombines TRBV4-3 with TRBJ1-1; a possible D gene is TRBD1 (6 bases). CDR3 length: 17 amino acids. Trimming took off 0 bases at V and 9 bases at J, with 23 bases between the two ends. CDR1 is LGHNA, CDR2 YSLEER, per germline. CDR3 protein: CASSQEPPPSRGGKAFF. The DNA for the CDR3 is TGCGCCAGCAGCCAAGAACCCCCTCCGTCCAGAGGGGGAAAAGCTTTCTTT.

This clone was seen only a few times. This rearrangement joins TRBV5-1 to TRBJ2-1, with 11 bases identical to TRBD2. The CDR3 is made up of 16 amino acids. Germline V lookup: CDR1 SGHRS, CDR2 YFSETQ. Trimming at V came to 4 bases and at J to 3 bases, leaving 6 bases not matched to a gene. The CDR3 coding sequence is TGCGCCAGCAGCGACGGACTAGCGGGTCTCTACAATGAGCAGTTCTTC. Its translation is CASSDGLAGLYNEQFF.

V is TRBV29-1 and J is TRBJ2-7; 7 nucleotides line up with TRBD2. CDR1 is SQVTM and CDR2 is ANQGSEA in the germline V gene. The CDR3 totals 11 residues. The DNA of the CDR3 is TGCGGGTCCTCTCGGGGGGACGAGCAGTACTTC. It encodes CGSSRGDEQYF.

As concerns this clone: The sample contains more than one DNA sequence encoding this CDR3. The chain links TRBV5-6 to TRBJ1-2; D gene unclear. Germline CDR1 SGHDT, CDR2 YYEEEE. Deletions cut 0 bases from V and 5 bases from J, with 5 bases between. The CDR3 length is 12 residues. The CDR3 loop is CASSLALYGYTF. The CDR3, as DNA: TGTGCCAGCAGCTTGGCCCTTTATGGCTACACCTTC.

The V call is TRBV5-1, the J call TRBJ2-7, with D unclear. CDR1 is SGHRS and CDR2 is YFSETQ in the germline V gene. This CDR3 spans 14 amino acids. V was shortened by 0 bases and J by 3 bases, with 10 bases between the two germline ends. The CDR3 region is CASSLGLPDYEQYV. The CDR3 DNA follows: TGCGCCAGCAGCTTGGGGCTTCCGGACTACGAGCAGTACGTC.

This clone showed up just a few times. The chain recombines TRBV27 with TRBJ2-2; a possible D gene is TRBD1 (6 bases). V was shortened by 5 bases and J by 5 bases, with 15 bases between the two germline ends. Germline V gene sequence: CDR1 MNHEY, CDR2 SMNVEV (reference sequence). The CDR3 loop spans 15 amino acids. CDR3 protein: CASSLTTGATGELFF. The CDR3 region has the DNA TGTGCCAGCAGTCTGACGACAGGAGCGACCGGGGAGCTGTTTTTT.

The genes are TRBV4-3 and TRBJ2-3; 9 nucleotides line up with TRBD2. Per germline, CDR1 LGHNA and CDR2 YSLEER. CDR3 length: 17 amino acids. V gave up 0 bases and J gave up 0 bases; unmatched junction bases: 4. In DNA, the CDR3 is TGCGCCAGCAGCCAAGACGGGCGGGAGGGCAGCACAGATACGCAGTATTTT. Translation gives CASSQDGREGSTDTQYF.

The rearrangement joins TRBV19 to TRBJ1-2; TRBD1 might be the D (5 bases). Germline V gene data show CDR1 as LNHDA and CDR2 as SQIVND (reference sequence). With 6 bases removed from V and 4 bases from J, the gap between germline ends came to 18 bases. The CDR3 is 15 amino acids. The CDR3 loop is CASSGGWRSLYGYTF. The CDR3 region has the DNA TGTGCCAGTAGCGGGGGTTGGCGGAGCCTCTATGGCTACACCTTC.

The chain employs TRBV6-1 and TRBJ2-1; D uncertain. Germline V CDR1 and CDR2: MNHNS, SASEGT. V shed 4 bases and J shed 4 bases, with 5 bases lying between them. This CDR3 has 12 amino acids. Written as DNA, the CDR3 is TGTGCCAGCAGTGCCCGTTACAATGAGCAGTTCTTC. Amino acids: CASSARYNEQFF.

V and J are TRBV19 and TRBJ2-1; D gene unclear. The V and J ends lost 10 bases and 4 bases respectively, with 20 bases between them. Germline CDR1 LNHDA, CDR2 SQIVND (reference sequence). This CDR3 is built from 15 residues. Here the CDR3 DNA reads TGTGCCACCGAATCCGGGTCCTCCTCTTACAATGAGCAGTTCTTC. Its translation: CATESGSSSYNEQFF. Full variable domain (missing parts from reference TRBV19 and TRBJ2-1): DGGITQSPKYLFRKEGQNVTLSCEQNLNHDAMYWYRQDPGQGLRLIYYSQIVNDFQKGDIAEGYSVSREKKESFPLTVTSAQKNPTAFYLCATESGSSSYNEQFFGPGTRLTVL.

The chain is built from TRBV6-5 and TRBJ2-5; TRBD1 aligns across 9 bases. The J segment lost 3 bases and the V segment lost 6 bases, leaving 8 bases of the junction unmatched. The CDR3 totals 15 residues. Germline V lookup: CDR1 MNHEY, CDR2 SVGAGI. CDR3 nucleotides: TGTGCCAGCAGGACCCCGGGACAGGGTAAAGAGACCCAGTACTTC. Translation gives CASRTPGQGKETQYF.

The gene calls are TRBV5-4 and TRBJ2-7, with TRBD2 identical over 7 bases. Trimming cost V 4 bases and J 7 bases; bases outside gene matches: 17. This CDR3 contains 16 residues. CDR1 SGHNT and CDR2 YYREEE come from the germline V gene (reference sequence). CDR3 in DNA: TGTGCCAGCAGCGATTATCCGCGGGGGACCCAGAGAGAGCAGTACTTC. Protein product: CASSDYPRGTQREQYF.

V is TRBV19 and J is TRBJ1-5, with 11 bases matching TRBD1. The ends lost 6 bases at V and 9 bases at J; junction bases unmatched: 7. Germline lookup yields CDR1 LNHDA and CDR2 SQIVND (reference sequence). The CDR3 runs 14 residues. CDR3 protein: CASSEGQGVGPQHF. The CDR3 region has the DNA TGTGCCAGTAGCGAGGGACAGGGGGTTGGGCCCCAGCATTTT.

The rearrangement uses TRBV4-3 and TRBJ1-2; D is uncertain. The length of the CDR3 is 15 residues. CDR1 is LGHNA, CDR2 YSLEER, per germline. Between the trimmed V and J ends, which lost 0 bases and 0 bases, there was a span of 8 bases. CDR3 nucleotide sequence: TGCGCCAGCAGCCAAGATCTAGGCCCTAACTATGGCTACACCTTC. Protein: CASSQDLGPNYGYTF.

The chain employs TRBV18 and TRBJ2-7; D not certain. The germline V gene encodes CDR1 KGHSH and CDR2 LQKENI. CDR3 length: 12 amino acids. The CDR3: CASSGSSDEQYV. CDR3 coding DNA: TGTGCCAGCTCAGGTAGCTCCGACGAGCAGTACGTC.

The CDR3 region is CASSQGATLGDTEAFF. CDR3 nucleotide sequence: TGTGCCAGCAGCCAAGGGGCAACGCTCGGGGACACTGAAGCTTTCTTT. The chain uses TRBV4-2 and TRBJ1-1; D call uncertain. V lost 1 base, J lost 3 bases, and 15 bases lay in between. The CDR3 consists of 16 residues. Germline V gene data show CDR1 as LGHNA and CDR2 as YNFKEQ.